This TCR beta chain derives from a study of T cells in Graves' hyperthyroidism and ophthalmopathy. Study conclusions and caveats: Blood also showed most of the thyroid clonotypes that were expanded above 0.001. It was a median 6.5 months before onset that the model predicted ophthalmopathy.

Germline CDR1 DFQATT, CDR2 SNEGSKA (reference sequence). The CDR3 has 14 residues. The V gene end was trimmed by 6 bases and the J gene end by 2 bases; junction bases not matched to a gene: 7. RNA transcripts served as the template for amplifying TCR beta CDR3 regions. First-round RT-PCR with HTBI primers amplified the TCR CDR3 region. TCRdb reanalysed the multiplex PCR reads using MiXCR and keeps one entry per CDR3 protein. The sample records more than 550,000 distinct CDR3 sequences, roughly 46% being singletons. This clonotype turned up a few times. Its antigen is as yet unknown. Those patients with uncontrolled infection, other autoimmune disease, pregnancy or lactation were excluded.

The sample consisted of peripheral blood or thyroid tissue (not recorded which). The origin of this receptor is an adult man with Graves' disease, either hyperthyroidism or ophthalmopathy (not recorded which). The genes are TRBV20-1 and TRBJ1-2; 9 nucleotides match TRBD1. The CDR3 nucleotides read TGCAGTGCCGGGGGACAGGGAGGAAACTATGGCTACACCTTC. This codes for CSAGGQGGNYGYTF.